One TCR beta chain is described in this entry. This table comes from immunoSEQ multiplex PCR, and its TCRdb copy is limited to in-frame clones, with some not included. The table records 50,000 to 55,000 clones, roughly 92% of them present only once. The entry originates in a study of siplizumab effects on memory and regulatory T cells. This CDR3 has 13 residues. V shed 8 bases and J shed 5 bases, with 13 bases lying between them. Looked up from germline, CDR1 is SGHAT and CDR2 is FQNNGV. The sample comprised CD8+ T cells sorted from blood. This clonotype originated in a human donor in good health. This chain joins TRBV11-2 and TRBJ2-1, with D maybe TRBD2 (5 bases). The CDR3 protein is CASRGMGNNEQFF. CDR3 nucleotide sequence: TGTGCCAGCCGGGGTATGGGGAACAATGAGCAGTTCTTC.